This entry lists 15 T cell receptor beta chains sequenced from one sample in a study of CD8 T cells in ankylosing spondylitis. These receptors have no identified antigens. TCRdb reprocessed the 5' RACE reads via MiXCR and lists one record per CDR3 protein. The sample has 500,000 to 550,000 distinct CDR3 sequences; 12% are singletons. Study results and caveats: Ankylosing spondylitis blood appeared to be characterized by a TCR beta motif of several highly homologous variants.

Source material: blood, either unsorted or a sorted T cell fraction (not recorded which). These receptors were taken from a male donor with ankylosing spondylitis.

The chain uses TRBV6-4 and TRBJ2-3, with D perhaps assigned TRBD1 or TRBD2 (6 bases each). The CDR3 is made up of 15 amino acids. The V gene lost 3 bases and the J gene lost 1 base, with 11 bases spanning the gap. Germline CDR1 reads MRHNA; CDR2 reads SNTAGT. The CDR3 DNA follows: TGTGCCAGCAGTGAAGAGGGGGGAGGCACAGATACGCAGTATTTT. Its translation is CASSEEGGGTDTQYF.

The chain has TRBV7-2 and TRBJ2-1, with a possible D match to TRBD2 (5 bases). The CDR3 contains 12 residues. CDR1 and CDR2 (germline): SGHTA, FQGNSA. With 5 bases removed from V and 3 bases from J, the gap between germline ends came to 5 bases. The CDR3: CASSRDYNEQFF. CDR3 DNA: TGTGCCAGCAGCCGGGACTACAATGAGCAGTTCTTC.

This clonotype was detected a few times. J is TRBJ2-3 and V is TRBV6-1; 8 bases are a match to TRBD2. Germline CDR1 and CDR2: MNHNS and SASEGT. V gave up 6 bases and J gave up 5 bases; unmatched junction bases: 10. The CDR3 loop spans 15 amino acids. The DNA for the CDR3 is TGTGCCAGCAGGGAGGGAGCGGGAGCAGGAGATACGCAGTATTTT. Its protein product is CASREGAGAGDTQYF.

This clonotype was counted ten times or more. The chain links TRBV5-1 to TRBJ2-2; D is uncertain. Trimming stripped 2 bases from V and 5 bases from J, with 7 bases between. The CDR3 consists of 13 residues. Looked up from germline, CDR1 is SGHRS and CDR2 is YFSETQ. The CDR3 DNA reads as TGCGCCAGCAGCTTCAGGCAGACCGGGGAGCTGTTTTTT. It codes for CASSFRQTGELFF.

This clonotype was picked up a small number of times. The chain couples TRBV7-8 to TRBJ2-3; 8 bases align to TRBD2. Germline CDR1 and CDR2: SGHVS and FQNEAQ. CDR3 length: 19 residues. Unmatched junction bases numbered 15, after V lost 0 bases and J lost 4 bases. The CDR3 here is CASSLALPSRREAADTQYF. CDR3 nucleotide sequence: TGTGCCAGCAGCTTAGCGCTCCCCTCTCGGCGGGAGGCGGCAGATACGCAGTATTTT.

This chain uses TRBV5-1 with TRBJ1-1, with 7 nucleotides matching TRBD1. The V and J ends lost 0 bases and 3 bases, in that order; junction bases with no gene match: 5. The CDR3 extends over 15 amino acids. Germline values: CDR1 SGHRS, CDR2 YFSETQ. This chain's CDR3 is CASSLGNRGDTEAFF. CDR3 in DNA: TGCGCCAGCAGCTTGGGAAACAGGGGAGACACTGAAGCTTTCTTT. Filled out from reference TRBV5-1 and TRBJ1-1, the complete variable domain reads KAGVTQTPRYLIKTRGQQVTLSCSPISGHRSVSWYQQTPGQGLQFLFEYFSETQRNKGNFPGRFSGRQFSNSRSEMNVSTLELGDSALYLCASSLGNRGDTEAFFGQGTRLTVV.

This clonotype has only a few counts. J is TRBJ2-1 and V is TRBV3-1; D not certain. Trimming took off 5 bases at V and 8 bases at J, with 10 bases between the two ends. This CDR3 is 12 amino acids long. Per germline, CDR1 LGHDT and CDR2 YNNKEL (reference sequence). The CDR3 DNA sequence: TGTGCCAGCAGCATAGTTGGGGATGAGCAGTTCTTC. As protein: CASSIVGDEQFF.

This chain uses TRBV27 with TRBJ2-1; 11 bases match TRBD2. The length of the CDR3 is 16 residues. The trim removed 5 bases at V and 8 bases at J, leaving 11 bases unmatched. Germline values: CDR1 MNHEY, CDR2 SMNVEV (reference sequence). CDR3 DNA sequence: TGTGCCAGCAGTCCGCTAGCGGGAGGTGAAACGGATGAGCAGTTCTTC. It encodes CASSPLAGGETDEQFF.

The chain combines TRBV12-3 or TRBV12-4 with TRBJ1-1; no firm D call. The CDR3 is made up of 13 amino acids. V was shortened by 10 bases and J by 3 bases, with 15 bases between the two germline ends. For the CDR3, the DNA is TGTGCCACCCTAGGGAGAATTCACACTGAAGCTTTCTTT. This translates into CATLGRIHTEAFF.

The genes are TRBV7-2 and TRBJ2-5; 7 nucleotides match TRBD2. Germline V gene sequence: CDR1 SGHTA, CDR2 FQGNSA. CDR3 size: 14 residues. Trimming removed 5 bases from V and 5 bases from J; junction bases left unmatched: 8. In nucleotides, the CDR3 is TGTGCCAGCAGCCGCTGGGCGGGAGAGGAGACCCAGTACTTC. Translation: CASSRWAGEETQYF.

This clonotype was seen a handful of times. The chain recombines TRBV19 with TRBJ2-4; tentative D call: TRBD1 (6 bases). The CDR3 length is 15 residues. The V and J ends lost 5 bases and 4 bases respectively, with 15 bases between them. In germline, CDR1 is LNHDA, CDR2 SQIVND (reference sequence). The CDR3 DNA is TGTGCCAGTAGTTACGGACAGTGGACAAAAAACATTCAGTACTTC. Its translation: CASSYGQWTKNIQYF.

The genes are TRBV4-1 and TRBJ1-4; D is unclear. Germline V gene sequence: CDR1 MGHRA, CDR2 YSYEKL. The CDR3 loop spans 15 amino acids. V was pared by 4 bases and J by 3 bases, with 12 bases between. The CDR3 reads CASSRVDRANEKLFF. DNA of the CDR3: TGCGCCAGCAGCCGAGTGGATAGAGCTAATGAAAAACTGTTTTTT.

This clonotype was observed at least ten times. The J gene is TRBJ1-1, the V gene TRBV7-9, with 7 bases fitting TRBD1. Germline CDR1 reads SEHNR; CDR2 reads FQNEAQ (reference sequence). The CDR3 length is 16 residues. With 6 bases clipped from V and 4 bases from J, the junction kept 14 bases outside the gene matches. As DNA, the CDR3 is TGTGCCAGCAGACCAAACCAATTACAGGGGCTCACTGAAGCTTTCTTT. Its translation is CASRPNQLQGLTEAFF.

This clonotype came up many times. The V call is TRBV20-1, the J call TRBJ2-7; 12 bases align to TRBD2. From germline, CDR1 is DFQATT and CDR2 SNEGSKA (reference sequence). V dropped 0 bases and J dropped 3; count of bases not matched to a gene: 12. CDR3 length equals 18 residues. The CDR3 spells CSARDTTSGSSLVYEQYF. As DNA, the CDR3 is TGCAGTGCTAGAGATACGACTAGCGGGAGTTCGCTGGTCTACGAGCAGTACTTC.

Regarding this clonotype: This may stem from a read error, because a much larger clone lies one nucleotide away. The chain employs TRBV11-2 and TRBJ2-1, with 7 bases identical to TRBD1. J was trimmed by 5 bases and V by 4 bases; bases with no gene match: 2. The CDR3 runs 13 residues. Germline values: CDR1 SGHAT, CDR2 FQNNGV. The CDR3 protein is CASSSGQNNEQFF. The DNA of the CDR3 is TGTGCCAGCAGCTCGGGACAGAACAATGAGCAGTTCTTC.